The source of this TCR beta chain is a study of type 1 regulatory T cells. Looking at the study overall: This in vitro CD4 product, T-allo10, is enriched for Tr1 cells and alloantigen-specific. Findings and caveats of the study: Compared with non-type 1 regulatory T cells, type 1 regulatory T cells showed a more restricted TCR repertoire.

Germline V gives CDR1 DFQATT, CDR2 SNEGSKA (reference sequence). V lost 3 bases, J lost 1 base, and 3 bases lay in between. The CDR3 loop spans 12 amino acids. TCRdb called the reads again in MiXCR, with one record for every CDR3 protein. This sample has 60,000 to 75,000 distinct CDR3 sequences; around 21% occur once, and the top ten carry roughly 8%. To note about this clonotype: Its antigen is unidentified.

The receptor was isolated from a human donor in good health. Specimen: cultured type 1 regulatory T (Tr1) cells, either the whole culture or a sorted fraction (not recorded which). The rearrangement joins TRBV20-1 to TRBJ2-2, with no clear D. The CDR3 coding sequence is TGCAGTGCTAGTCAGAACACCGGGGAGCTGTTTTTT. Translation: CSASQNTGELFF.